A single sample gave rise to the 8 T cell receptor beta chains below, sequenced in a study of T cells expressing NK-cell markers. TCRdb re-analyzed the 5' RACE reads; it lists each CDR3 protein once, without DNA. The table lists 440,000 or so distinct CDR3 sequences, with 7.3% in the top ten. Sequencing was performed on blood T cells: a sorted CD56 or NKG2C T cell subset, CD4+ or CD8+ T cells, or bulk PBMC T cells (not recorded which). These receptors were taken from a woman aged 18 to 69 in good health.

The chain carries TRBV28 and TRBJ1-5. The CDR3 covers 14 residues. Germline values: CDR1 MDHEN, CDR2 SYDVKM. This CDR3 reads CASSFLRGNQPQHF.

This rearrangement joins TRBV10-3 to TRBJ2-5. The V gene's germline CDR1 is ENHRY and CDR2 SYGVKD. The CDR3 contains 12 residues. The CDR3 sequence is CAISESGGTQYF.

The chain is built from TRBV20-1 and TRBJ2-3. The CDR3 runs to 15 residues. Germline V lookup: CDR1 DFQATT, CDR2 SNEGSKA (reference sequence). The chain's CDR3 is CSARDGGSYTDTQYF.

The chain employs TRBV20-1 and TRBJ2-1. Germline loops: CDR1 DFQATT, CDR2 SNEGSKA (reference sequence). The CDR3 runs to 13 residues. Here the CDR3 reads CSASDGPYNEQFF.

CDR3 region: CSARPQGRGLTDTQYF. The chain combines TRBV20-1 with TRBJ2-3; TCRdb outputs TRBD1, but without DNA this stays unchecked. The CDR3 has 16 residues. Germline V gives CDR1 DFQATT, CDR2 SNEGSKA (reference sequence).

The CDR3 protein is CSAREGAGGATGELFF. The chain couples TRBV20-1 to TRBJ2-2; TCRdb's D call, TRBD2, is unchecked because there is no DNA. The V gene's germline CDR1 is DFQATT and CDR2 SNEGSKA (reference sequence). The CDR3 totals 16 residues.

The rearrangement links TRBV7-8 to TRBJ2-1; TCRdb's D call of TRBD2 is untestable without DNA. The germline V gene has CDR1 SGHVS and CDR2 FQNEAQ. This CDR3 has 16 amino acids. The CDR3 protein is CASSLGLAGVYNEQFF.

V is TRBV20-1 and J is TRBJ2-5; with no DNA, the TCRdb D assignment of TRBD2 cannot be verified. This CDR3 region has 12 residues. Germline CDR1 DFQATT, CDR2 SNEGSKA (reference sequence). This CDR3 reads CSPWGGLETQYF.